These T cell receptor beta chains were read from a single sample in a study of ipilimumab plus nivolumab after autologous stem cell transplantation. The repertoire was sequenced with immunoSEQ multiplex PCR; TCRdb's copy has only in-frame clones and lacks some. The sample carries 15,000 to 20,000 clones, almost 80% recorded once. Sequenced here: PBMCs, sampled in a trial of ipilimumab plus nivolumab as post-transplant consolidation. The receptor source for this set is a male donor with diffuse large B-cell lymphoma. Both conserved end residues are part of each CDR3. The D gene is left open where the match is weak. Not all rows give a size; the values are once, few, many and, for expanded clones, a class.

v_gene	abundance	d_gene	j_gene	CDR3nt	CDR3aa
TRBV29-1	NA	NA	TRBJ2-7	TGCAGCGTTGATGATCCGGGGCGCAACGAGCAGTACTTC	CSVDDPGRNEQYF
TRBV6-5	NA	NA	TRBJ2-6	TGTGCCAGTAAGGGGGCTGGGGCCAACGTCCTGACTTTC	CASKGAGANVLTF
TRBV6-1	NA	NA	TRBJ1-1	TGTGCCAGCATTATCATTGATGAAGCTTTCTTT	CASIIIDEAFF
TRBV7-9	NA	NA	TRBJ2-3	TGTGCTAGCAGCTTAAAGGTCACAGATACGCAGTATTTT	CASSLKVTDTQYF
TRBV5-1	NA	NA	TRBJ2-2	TGCGCCAGCAGCGTGGGGCTAGGGACCGGGGAGCTGTTTTTT	CASSVGLGTGELFF
TRBV10-2	NA	NA	TRBJ2-1	TGCGCCAGCAGTGACAGGGGTTGGGATGAGCAGTTCTTC	CASSDRGWDEQFF
TRBV6-5	NA	NA	TRBJ2-5	TGTGCCAGCGGCCGAGAGACCCAGTACTTC	CASGRETQYF
TRBV7-2	NA	TRBD2	TRBJ2-3	TGTGCCAGCAGCCATGGGACTAGCGGGGGGGCGATAGATACGCAGTATTTT	CASSHGTSGGAIDTQYF
TRBV7-2	NA	NA	TRBJ1-2	TGTGCCAGCAGCTCTGGCTATGGCTACACCTTC	CASSSGYGYTF
TRBV4-3	NA	NA	TRBJ2-5	TGCGCCAGCAGCCAAGGGAACGGGGGCGGCGAGACCCAGTACTTC	CASSQGNGGGETQYF
TRBV7-8	once	TRBD2	TRBJ2-5	TGTGCCAGCAGCCCGAGGACTAGCGGGGGCCCAGAGACCCAGTACTTC	CASSPRTSGGPETQYF
TRBV9	once	NA	TRBJ1-1	TGTGCCAGCAGCCCTCAGGGTAGAGGGTTGGGATCGGCGGCTTTCTTT	CASSPQGRGLGSAAFF
TRBV6-5	NA	TRBD1	TRBJ1-6	TGTGCCAGCAGTTACTCGCCGATGGACAGGGCTTCACCCCTCCACTTT	CASSYSPMDRASPLHF
TRBV23-1	NA	TRBD1	TRBJ1-2	TGCGCCAGCAGCCAAGAGGGGGCAGATGGCTACACCTTC	CASSQEGADGYTF
TRBV6-5	NA	TRBD1	TRBJ2-7	TGTGCCAGCAGTCAGACAGGGGTAACGAACTACGAGCAGTACTTC	CASSQTGVTNYEQYF
TRBV5-5	NA	TRBD2	TRBJ2-5	TGTGCCAGCAGCTTGTCGAGGACTAGCGGGGAAGAGACCCAGTACTTC	CASSLSRTSGEETQYF
TRBV11-2	NA	NA	TRBJ2-7	TGTGCCAGCAGCTTAGGACTGATAGCCTACGAGCAGTACTTC	CASSLGLIAYEQYF
TRBV4-3	once	NA	TRBJ2-7	TGCGCCAGCAGCCAGGGACGGTCCTACGAGCAGTACTTC	CASSQGRSYEQYF
TRBV7-2	NA	NA	TRBJ2-5	TGTGCCAGCAGCTTAGCGGCGAGATTTGAAGAGACCCAGTACTTC	CASSLAARFEETQYF
TRBV6-6	once	NA	TRBJ2-2	TGTGCCAGCAGTCCTTATTTGACCGGGGAGCTGTTTTTT	CASSPYLTGELFF
TRBV11-2	few	NA	TRBJ2-7	NA	CASSLVFGQVGEQYF
TRBV2	NA	NA	TRBJ1-4	TGTGCCAGCAGTGAAGCTCCCCTGGGGGAAAAACTGTTTTTT	CASSEAPLGEKLFF
TRBV19	NA	TRBD1	TRBJ2-7	TGTGCCAGTGCCTACACCGGGACAGGGAGGTACGAGCAGTACTTC	CASAYTGTGRYEQYF
TRBV4-3	medium-sized	NA	TRBJ1-4	TGCGCCAGCAGCCAATCACTGTCCCGCGAAAAACTGTTTTTT	CASSQSLSREKLFF
TRBV6-7	few	TRBD1	TRBJ1-2	TGTGCCAGCGCCACAAAGCTACAGGGGGACAACTATGGCTACACCTTC	CASATKLQGDNYGYTF
TRBV19	NA	NA	TRBJ1-4	TGTGCCAGTAGTATAGCTGAAAAACTGTTTTTT	CASSIAEKLFF
TRBV4-3	NA	NA	TRBJ1-3	TGCGCCAGCAGCCAAGAGTTGGCCCAGGGCCCTGGAAACACCATATATTTT	CASSQELAQGPGNTIYF
TRBV5-5	NA	NA	TRBJ2-7	TGTGCCAGCAGCACTGCCTCCTACGAGCAGTACTTC	CASSTASYEQYF
TRBV4-1	NA	NA	TRBJ2-7	TGCGCCAGCAGTTTACAGACGACCAGCTACGAGCAGTACTTC	CASSLQTTSYEQYF
TRBV19	once	NA	TRBJ1-3	TGTGCCAGTAGTATAAGGACCTTTGACGGAAACACCATATATTTT	CASSIRTFDGNTIYF
TRBV18	NA	NA	TRBJ1-3	TGTGCCAGCTCCCCAGCGACAGGCTCTGGAAACACCATATATTTT	CASSPATGSGNTIYF
TRBV5-1	NA	TRBD1	TRBJ2-2	TGCGCCAGCAGCTTGGAGGGACAGGGAATGGGGGAGCTGTTTTTT	CASSLEGQGMGELFF
TRBV18	NA	TRBD1	TRBJ2-3	TGTGCCAGCTCTCGGGACAGTATCACAGATACGCAGTATTTT	CASSRDSITDTQYF
TRBV6-6	NA	TRBD2	TRBJ2-3	TGTGCCAGCAGTTACTTGACTAGCCCTTGGGATACGCAGTATTTT	CASSYLTSPWDTQYF
TRBV5-8	NA	NA	TRBJ1-2	TGTGCCAGCAGCTTGCCTTGGTTCAAAAGCGAGTATGGCTACACCTTC	CASSLPWFKSEYGYTF
TRBV5-1	NA	TRBD1	TRBJ1-2	TGCGCCAGCAGCTTCGAAGGACAGGGGAATGGCTACACCTTC	CASSFEGQGNGYTF
TRBV7-8	NA	TRBD1	TRBJ1-5	TGTGCCAGCAGCTCTGACAGGGGACAGCCCCAGCATTTT	CASSSDRGQPQHF
TRBV7-9	NA	NA	TRBJ2-4	TGTGCCAGCAGCTTAGAGTGGACGGGGGCCAAAGACATTCAGTACTTC	CASSLEWTGAKDIQYF
TRBV6-5	NA	NA	TRBJ1-1	TGTGCCAGCAGGGGAAGATGGTCCGTAGTCACTGAAGCTTTCTTT	CASRGRWSVVTEAFF